These 30 T cell receptor beta chains originate from one sample sequenced in a study of blood T cell repertoires in COVID-19. Using immunoSEQ multiplex PCR, the repertoire was profiled, and TCRdb retains in-frame clones only, with some absent. The table lists 160,000 or so clones, 75% to 85% of them singletons. The material sequenced was PBMCs or T cells enriched from blood (not recorded which). The receptors stem from a man between 40 and 49 years old who had recovered from COVID-19.

The gene calls are TRBV2 and TRBJ1-2; perhaps TRBD1 as D (5 bases). CDR3 length: 14 amino acids. Trimming shortened V by 4 bases and J by 6 bases, and 15 bases separated the two germline ends. CDR1 SNHLY and CDR2 FYNNEI come from the germline V gene. CDR3 loop: CASSVGREGNGYTF. CDR3 sequence (DNA): TGTGCCAGCAGTGTGGGCAGGGAAGGAAATGGCTACACCTTC. Together with reference TRBV2 and TRBJ1-2, the CDR3 gives the full variable domain: EPEVTQTPSHQVTQMGQEVILRCVPISNHLYFYWYRQILGQKVEFLVSFYNNEISEKSEIFDDQFSVERPDGSNFTLKIRSTKLEDSAMYFCASSVGREGNGYTFGSGTRLTVV.

The chain has TRBV12-1 and TRBJ1-5; the D call of TRBD1 is as the table states it, not checked on the DNA. TRBV12-1 has pseudogene status. CDR3 length: 13 residues. The CDR3 loop is CASSFPPHKPQHF. CDR3 DNA sequence: TGTGCCAGCAGCTTTCCGCCGCACAAGCCCCAGCATTTT.

The chain recombines TRBV5-1 with TRBJ2-5; 9 bases align to TRBD1. V dropped 0 bases and J dropped 5; count of bases not matched to a gene: 20. Germline values: CDR1 SGHRS, CDR2 YFSETQ. The CDR3 has 20 amino acids. The CDR3 DNA is TGCGCCAGCAGCTTGGGGCCCGACAGTGCCGGGGACAGGGCGCTGGAGACCCAGTACTTC. Its protein product is CASSLGPDSAGDRALETQYF.

This clone was seen once. The V call is TRBV6-2 or TRBV6-3, the J call TRBJ2-1; 9 bases are a match to TRBD1. With V trimmed by 5 bases and J by 8 bases, 7 bases remained unmatched. Germline CDR1 MNHEY, CDR2 SVGEGT. The CDR3 runs to 14 residues. The CDR3 sequence is CASSMDRGGDEQFF. CDR3 DNA: TGTGCCAGCAGTATGGACAGGGGAGGGGATGAGCAGTTCTTC.

V is TRBV9 and J is TRBJ1-2, with 7 bases identical to TRBD1. Germline lookup yields CDR1 SGDLS and CDR2 YYNGEE. The CDR3 is 14 amino acids. With V trimmed by 8 bases and J by 2 bases, 9 bases remained unmatched. CDR3 sequence (DNA): TGTGCCAGAAACAGGGGTTGGTGGAACTATGGCTACACCTTC. Amino acids: CARNRGWWNYGYTF.

The chain recombines TRBV6-1 with TRBJ2-5, with TRBD1 as a possible D gene (5 bases). Germline CDR1 is MNHNS and CDR2 is SASEGT. The V and J ends lost 1 base and 3 bases respectively, with 15 bases between them. This CDR3 is built from 16 residues. CDR3: CASSEGAGYAEETQYF. As DNA, the CDR3 is TGTGCCAGCAGTGAAGGGGCAGGGTATGCGGAAGAGACCCAGTACTTC.

This clone was seen only a few times. V gene TRBV12-5 combines with J gene TRBJ1-5; D gene ambiguous. Trimming shortened V by 9 bases and J by 6 bases, and 18 bases separated the two germline ends. CDR3 size: 14 residues. Germline V gene lookup returns CDR1 LGHNT and CDR2 FRNRAP. The CDR3: CASSEAELGQPQHF. As DNA, the CDR3 is TGTGCTAGCTCCGAAGCGGAACTGGGTCAGCCCCAGCATTTT.

The chain links TRBV2 to TRBJ1-3; 9 bases map to TRBD1. J lost 4 bases, V lost 6 bases, and 7 bases had no gene match. Germline V gene data show CDR1 as SNHLY and CDR2 as FYNNEI. The CDR3 length is 15 residues. The DNA of the CDR3 is TGTGCCAGCAGCGGACTCGGACAGGGGGGAAACACCATATATTTT. Amino acids: CASSGLGQGGNTIYF.

The CDR3 nucleotides are TGTGCCAGCAGCGACACAAGTGGCAATCAGCCCCAGCATTTT. It translates to CASSDTSGNQPQHF. The rearrangement joins TRBV6-5 to TRBJ1-5; D ambiguous. The CDR3 is 14 residues long. Per the germline V gene, CDR1 is MNHEY and CDR2 is SVGAGI. V was clipped by 6 bases and J by 2 bases, with 11 bases between them.

The chain is built from TRBV5-4 and TRBJ2-1, with TRBD2 matching 9 bases. V was pared by 4 bases and J by 9 bases, with 17 bases of the junction left unmatched. This CDR3 spans 17 amino acids. Germline V lookup: CDR1 SGHNT, CDR2 YYREEE (reference sequence). The CDR3 loop is CASSLPLAGGTWGEQFF. The DNA for the CDR3 is TGTGCCAGCAGCCTACCCCTTGCGGGGGGGACGTGGGGTGAGCAGTTCTTC. The whole variable domain, filled in from reference TRBV5-4 and TRBJ2-1, reads ETGVTQSPTHLIKTRGQQVTLRCSSQSGHNTVSWYQQALGQGPQFIFQYYREEENGRGNFPPRFSGLQFPNYSSELNVNALELDDSALYLCASSLPLAGGTWGEQFFGPGTRLTVL.

The sample holds a few counts of this clone. The rearrangement joins TRBV2 to TRBJ1-6; D gene unclear. Germline CDR1 reads SNHLY; CDR2 reads FYNNEI. Between the trimmed V and J ends, which lost 6 bases and 0 bases, there was a span of 9 bases. There are 15 residues in the CDR3. The CDR3 protein is CASRALYSYNSPLHF. The CDR3, as DNA: TGTGCCAGCAGAGCCCTTTACTCCTATAATTCACCCCTCCACTTT. Based on the CDR3 plus reference TRBV2 and TRBJ1-6, the full variable domain is EPEVTQTPSHQVTQMGQEVILRCVPISNHLYFYWYRQILGQKVEFLVSFYNNEISEKSEIFDDQFSVERPDGSNFTLKIRSTKLEDSAMYFCASRALYSYNSPLHFGNGTRLTVT.

The chain is built from TRBV7-2 and TRBJ1-2; D uncertain. The CDR3 runs to 14 residues. V lost 1 base, J lost 4 bases, and 10 bases lay in between. Germline assignment: CDR1 SGHTA and CDR2 FQGNSA. The CDR3 DNA reads TGTGCCAGCAGCTTAGGGTTCAGAAGCTATGGCTACACCTTC. It is translated as CASSLGFRSYGYTF.

The chain has TRBV5-6 and TRBJ1-5; D perhaps matches TRBD1 (6 bases). V lost 5 bases, J lost 5 bases, and 17 bases lay in between. The CDR3 is 15 residues long. The germline gives CDR1 SGHDT, CDR2 YYEEEE. The DNA for the CDR3 is TGTGCCAGCAGTCGAAAGGGGGGGAGCGATCAGCCCCAGCATTTT. It specifies CASSRKGGSDQPQHF.

This clone was detected only once. The chain combines TRBV27 with TRBJ1-5; maybe TRBD1 (5 bases). Looked up from germline, CDR1 is MNHEY and CDR2 is SMNVEV (reference sequence). The CDR3 extends over 14 amino acids. The V end was cut by 5 bases, the J end by 8 bases, with 16 bases between. The CDR3, as DNA: TGTGCCAGCAGTCCGGCCGGGTTCAGGGAGCCCCAGCATTTT. The encoded protein is CASSPAGFREPQHF.

The CDR3 protein is CASSPLLSPGNQPQHF. CDR3 coding DNA: TGTGCCAGCAGCCCCCTTCTCTCCCCTGGCAATCAGCCCCAGCATTTT. The V call is TRBV7-8, the J call TRBJ1-5; no firm D call. The germline V gene has CDR1 SGHVS and CDR2 FQNEAQ. This CDR3 region has 16 residues. V shed 5 bases and J shed 2 bases, with 16 bases lying between them.

The V gene is TRBV7-3, the J gene TRBJ1-2, with D tentatively TRBD1 (5 bases). Germline V gene sequence: CDR1 SGHTA, CDR2 FQGTGA. The CDR3 length is 14 residues. The ends were cut back, 2 bases at V and 2 bases at J, with 9 bases in the middle. In DNA form, the CDR3 reads TGTGCCAGCAGCTTAGATGCAGGGAACTATGGCTACACCTTC. Its translation: CASSLDAGNYGYTF.

The rearrangement joins TRBV6-6 to TRBJ2-5; 7 bases are a match to TRBD1. J lost 2 bases, V lost 0 bases, and 3 bases had no gene match. The V gene's germline CDR1 is MNHNY and CDR2 SVGAGI (reference sequence). CDR3 length equals 15 residues. The CDR3 DNA reads TGTGCCAGCAGTTACTCGAGCAGGGGGCAAGAGACCCAGTACTTC. Protein product: CASSYSSRGQETQYF.

The chain uses TRBV9 and TRBJ1-2; a possible D gene is TRBD1 (6 bases). Germline assignment: CDR1 SGDLS and CDR2 YYNGEE. With 4 bases removed from V and 2 bases from J, the gap between germline ends came to 9 bases. The CDR3 runs 13 residues. Here the CDR3 reads CASSSTGNYGYTF. The DNA for the CDR3 is TGTGCCAGCAGCTCTACAGGGAACTATGGCTACACCTTC. Full variable domain (rest looked up from reference TRBV9 and TRBJ1-2): DSGVTQTPKHLITATGQRVTLRCSPRSGDLSVYWYQQSLDQGLQFLIQYYNGEERAKGNILERFSAQQFPDLHSELNLSSLELGDSALYFCASSSTGNYGYTFGSGTRLTVV.

The CDR3 protein is CASSLGWGGSEETQYF. In DNA, the CDR3 is TGTGCCAGTAGTTTGGGATGGGGGGGTAGTGAAGAGACCCAGTACTTC. J is TRBJ2-5 and V is TRBV19, with 7 bases lining up with TRBD2. After removal of 5 bases from V and 3 bases from J, the junction contained 12 bases not matched to a gene. The CDR3 sequence is 16 residues long. The germline V gene encodes CDR1 LNHDA and CDR2 SQIVND (reference sequence).

CDR3 sequence reads: CASSFGDREGYTF. In DNA form, the CDR3 reads TGCGCCAGCAGCTTCGGGGACAGGGAGGGCTACACCTTC. V usage is TRBV5-1 and J usage is TRBJ1-2, with 9 bases matching TRBD1. The CDR3 loop spans 13 amino acids. Germline V lookup: CDR1 SGHRS, CDR2 YFSETQ. V gave up 2 bases and J gave up 8 bases; unmatched junction bases: 4.

Here the CDR3 reads CASQGWSYEQYV. The CDR3 nucleotides read TGTGCCTCCCAGGGATGGTCCTACGAGCAGTACGTC. This sequence joins TRBV6-5 and TRBJ2-7; TRBD1 is a possible D gene (5 bases). The germline V gene encodes CDR1 MNHEY and CDR2 SVGAGI. V lost 11 bases and J lost 1, with 12 bases in between. This CDR3 comprises 12 residues.

The chain links TRBV6-5 to TRBJ2-7, with 8 bases aligning to TRBD1. The CDR3 covers 13 residues. The germline gives CDR1 MNHEY, CDR2 SVGAGI. Losses at the gene ends were 5 bases for V and 5 bases for J; bases not matched to a gene: 5. CDR3 residues: CASSTDRDHEQYF. The CDR3 DNA follows: TGTGCCAGCAGTACGGACAGGGACCACGAGCAGTACTTC.

The J gene is TRBJ2-2, the V gene TRBV6-5; TRBD2 might be the D (5 bases). The CDR3 runs 16 residues. CDR1 and CDR2 (germline): MNHEY, SVGAGI. Trimming took off 0 bases at V and 6 bases at J, with 14 bases between the two ends. Here the CDR3 DNA reads TGTGCCAGCAGTTACTCCCCGCCGGGGTCCCCCGGGGAGCTGTTTTTT. Translated, it gives CASSYSPPGSPGELFF.

The rearrangement joins TRBV5-3 to TRBJ2-1; 8 bases align to TRBD1. TRBV5-3 is identified as an open reading frame with a role that is uncertain. This CDR3 spans 14 amino acids. J gave up 3 bases and V 5 bases, and 4 bases lay outside the gene matches. Here the CDR3 reads CARSPGGDYNEQFF. CDR3 sequence (DNA): TGTGCCAGAAGTCCAGGGGGCGACTACAATGAGCAGTTCTTC.

The chain links TRBV11-2 to TRBJ2-3; 9 bases are shared with TRBD2. Germline CDR1 is SGHAT and CDR2 is FQNNGV. The CDR3 runs to 16 residues. The V and J ends lost 4 bases and 2 bases, in that order; junction bases with no gene match: 7. CDR3 nucleotide sequence: TGTGCCAGCAGCTCACTCCTAGCGGGGAACACAGATACGCAGTATTTT. Translating it yields CASSSLLAGNTDTQYF.

This sequence joins TRBV10-1 and TRBJ2-3, with TRBD2 identical over 7 bases. This CDR3 is built from 18 residues. Germline V gene sequence: CDR1 WNHNN, CDR2 SYGVQD (reference sequence). With 5 bases clipped from V and 1 base from J, the junction kept 15 bases outside the gene matches. CDR3 residues: CASSSTLGSGVRTDTQYF. The CDR3, as DNA: TGCGCCAGCAGTTCAACTCTGGGGAGCGGGGTGCGCACAGATACGCAGTATTTT.

V and J are TRBV24-1 and TRBJ2-4; TRBD2 is a possible D gene (7 bases). V lost 11 bases, J lost 5 bases, and 24 bases lay in between. Germline values: CDR1 KGHDR, CDR2 SFDVKD. This CDR3 region has 16 residues. DNA for the CDR3: TGTGCCATCCTCCTAGGAGGGGGGGCGAGAGAAAACATTCAGTACTTC. Translation gives CAILLGGGARENIQYF.

This clone was recorded a few times. This rearrangement joins TRBV7-9 to TRBJ1-2, with 8 positions matching TRBD1. The germline gives CDR1 SEHNR, CDR2 FQNEAQ (reference sequence). CDR3 length equals 15 residues. V gave up 5 bases and J gave up 3 bases; unmatched junction bases: 8. CDR3 region: CASSLGQGTDYGYTF. CDR3 sequence (DNA): TGTGCCAGCAGCCTCGGACAGGGAACGGACTATGGCTACACCTTC. The variable domain in full, completed from reference TRBV7-9 and TRBJ1-2, reads DTGVSQNPRHKITKRGQNVTFRCDPISEHNRLYWYRQTLGQGPEFLTYFQNEAQLEKSRLLSDRFSAERPKGSFSTLEIQRTEQGDSAMYLCASSLGQGTDYGYTFGSGTRLTVV.

This clone turned up a few times. The V gene is TRBV5-1, the J gene TRBJ2-2, with 8 bases that match TRBD1. V lost 4 bases to trimming and J lost 3 bases; unmatched junction nucleotides: 11. The germline CDR1 and CDR2 sequences are SGHRS and YFSETQ. This CDR3 comprises 17 residues. CDR3 in DNA: TGCGCCAGCAGCGTGGAGGGACAGGTTTCGTACACCGGGGAGCTGTTTTTT. Translation gives CASSVEGQVSYTGELFF.

This rearrangement joins TRBV3-1 (or the pseudogene TRBV3-2) to TRBJ2-1, with 9 bases identical to TRBD1. With 1 base clipped from V and 4 bases from J, the junction kept 5 bases outside the gene matches. Germline CDR1 is LGHDT and CDR2 is YNNKEL (reference sequence). The CDR3 length is 16 residues. CDR3 in DNA: TGTGCCAGCAGCCAAGCCGGACAGGGGATTTACAATGAGCAGTTCTTC. Translating gives CASSQAGQGIYNEQFF.